Shown below are 4 T cell receptor beta chains from a single sample sequenced in a study of Graves' ophthalmopathy and Graves' hyperthyroidism. Amplifying from RNA transcripts, the study obtained TCR beta CDR3 regions. Following a first-round RT-PCR that used HTBI primers, a second-round multiplex PCR was carried out. TCRdb reanalysed the multiplex PCR reads using MiXCR and keeps one entry per CDR3 protein. The sample yields fewer than 600,000 distinct CDR3 sequences, 14% seen once. The source material was blood. These receptors all stem from a woman younger than 45 with Graves' ophthalmopathy.

This clonotype was counted ten times or more. The V call is TRBV19, the J call TRBJ1-5; D remains unclear. Germline V gene sequence: CDR1 LNHDA, CDR2 SQIVND (reference sequence). The CDR3 contains 14 residues. Trimming left V 7 bases short and J 6 bases short, with 16 bases between. The DNA for the CDR3 is TGTGCCAGTACCAACCCCGCAGGAGGTCAGCCCCAGCATTTT. It encodes CASTNPAGGQPQHF.

This clonotype has a count of ten or more. The rearrangement uses TRBV30 and TRBJ2-7; weak D call: TRBD2 (6 bases). The CDR3 is 15 amino acids. Trimming removed 0 bases from V and 0 bases from J, with 12 bases in between. Per germline, CDR1 GTSNPN and CDR2 SVGIG (reference sequence). CDR3 protein: CAWSVGGFSSYEQYF. In nucleotides, the CDR3 is TGTGCCTGGAGTGTGGGAGGTTTTAGCTCCTACGAGCAGTACTTC.

Many counts were recorded for this clonotype. The DNA of the CDR3 is TGTGCCAGCAGGTCCGGGACAGGGGGTTTCCCCTACGAGCAGTACTTC. Its protein product is CASRSGTGGFPYEQYF. The genes are TRBV28 and TRBJ2-7; 11 bases match TRBD1. Trimming removed 6 bases from V and 2 bases from J; junction bases left unmatched: 9. Germline CDR1 is MDHEN and CDR2 is SYDVKM. The CDR3 length is 16 residues.

The sample holds many counts of this clonotype. The chain links TRBV6-5 to TRBJ2-7, with TRBD1 matching over 10 bases. This CDR3 has 14 residues. Per germline, CDR1 MNHEY and CDR2 SVGAGI. With V trimmed by 10 bases and J by 5 bases, 11 bases remained unmatched. CDR3 nucleotides: TGTGCCACACACTCCGGGACAGGGGCCAACGAGCAGTACTTC. This gives the protein CATHSGTGANEQYF.